This TCR beta chain was identified during a study of T cell changes during pregnancy in multiple sclerosis. Clones were sequenced by immunoSEQ multiplex PCR, and TCRdb holds only the in-frame ones, with some missing. The top ten clones hold 1.4% to 1.5% of a sample with tens of thousands of clones, 90% of them seen once. CDR3 size: 11 residues. Per germline, CDR1 SGHRS and CDR2 YFSETQ. V was trimmed by 5 bases and J by 2 bases, leaving 4 bases between them. The input for sequencing was peripheral blood, taken in the first trimester of pregnancy. The V gene is TRBV5-1, the J gene TRBJ2-5; D not certain. The receptor was isolated from a female donor in good health, enrolled as a control in a pregnancy study. In nucleotides, the CDR3 is TGCGCCAGCAGTCAGCAAGAGACCCAGTACTTC. This translates into CASSQQETQYF.